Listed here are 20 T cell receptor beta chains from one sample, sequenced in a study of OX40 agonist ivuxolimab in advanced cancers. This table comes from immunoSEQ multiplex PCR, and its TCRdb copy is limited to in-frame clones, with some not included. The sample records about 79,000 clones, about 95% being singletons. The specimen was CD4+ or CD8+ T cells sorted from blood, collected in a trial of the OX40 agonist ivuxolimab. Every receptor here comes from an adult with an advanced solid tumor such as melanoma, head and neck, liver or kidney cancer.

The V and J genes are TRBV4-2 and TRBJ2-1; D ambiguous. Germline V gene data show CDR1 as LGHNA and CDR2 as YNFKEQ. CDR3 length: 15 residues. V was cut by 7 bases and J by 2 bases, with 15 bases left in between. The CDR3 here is CASTLVGSPYNEQFF. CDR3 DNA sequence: TGTGCCAGCACGTTAGTCGGATCTCCCTACAATGAGCAGTTCTTC.

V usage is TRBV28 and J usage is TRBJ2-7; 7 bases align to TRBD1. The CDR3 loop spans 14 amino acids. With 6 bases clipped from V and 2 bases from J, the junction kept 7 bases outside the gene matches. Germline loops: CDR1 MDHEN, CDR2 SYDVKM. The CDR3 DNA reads TGTGCCAGCAGATCCGGGACAGCGACCTACGAGCAGTACTTC. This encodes CASRSGTATYEQYF.

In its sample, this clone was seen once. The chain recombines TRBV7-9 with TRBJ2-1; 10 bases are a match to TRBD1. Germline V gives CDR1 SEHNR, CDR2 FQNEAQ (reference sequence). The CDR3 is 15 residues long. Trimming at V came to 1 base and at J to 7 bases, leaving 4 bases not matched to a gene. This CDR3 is CASSLGQGAKNEQFF. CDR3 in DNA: TGTGCCAGCAGCTTAGGACAGGGGGCTAAAAATGAGCAGTTCTTC.

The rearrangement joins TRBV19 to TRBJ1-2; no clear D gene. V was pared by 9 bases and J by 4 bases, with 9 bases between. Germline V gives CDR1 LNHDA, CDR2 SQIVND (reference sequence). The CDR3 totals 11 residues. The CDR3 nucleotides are TGTGCCAGCAAAGCGAGCTATGGCTACACCTTC. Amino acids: CASKASYGYTF. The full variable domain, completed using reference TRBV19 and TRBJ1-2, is DGGITQSPKYLFRKEGQNVTLSCEQNLNHDAMYWYRQDPGQGLRLIYYSQIVNDFQKGDIAEGYSVSREKKESFPLTVTSAQKNPTAFYLCASKASYGYTFGSGTRLTVV.

The CDR3: CASSFPGGTEAFF. CDR3 DNA: TGTGCCAGCAGTTTTCCGGGTGGCACTGAAGCTTTCTTT. V gene TRBV27 combines with J gene TRBJ1-1; unclear D gene. The germline CDR1 and CDR2 sequences are MNHEY and SMNVEV (reference sequence). Trimming left V 3 bases short and J 4 bases short, with 9 bases between. The CDR3 contains 13 residues.

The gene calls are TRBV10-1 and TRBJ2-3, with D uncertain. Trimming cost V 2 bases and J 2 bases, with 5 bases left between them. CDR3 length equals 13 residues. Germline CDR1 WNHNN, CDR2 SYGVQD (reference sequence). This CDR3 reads CASSEGATDTQYF. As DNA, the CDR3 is TGCGCCAGCAGTGAGGGAGCCACAGATACGCAGTATTTT.

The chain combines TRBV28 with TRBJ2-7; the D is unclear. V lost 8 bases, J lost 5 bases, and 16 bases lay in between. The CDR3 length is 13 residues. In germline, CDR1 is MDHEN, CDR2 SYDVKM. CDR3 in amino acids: CASRGRLVDEQYF. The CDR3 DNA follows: TGTGCCAGCCGCGGAAGGCTAGTCGACGAGCAGTACTTC.

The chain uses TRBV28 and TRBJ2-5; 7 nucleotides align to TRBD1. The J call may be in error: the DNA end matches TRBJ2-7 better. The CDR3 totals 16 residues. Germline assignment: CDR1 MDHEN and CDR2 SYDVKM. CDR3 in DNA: TGTGCCAGCAGTTCACTGACAGGGTGGGCCTCCTACGAGCAGTACTTC. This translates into CASSSLTGWASYEQYF.

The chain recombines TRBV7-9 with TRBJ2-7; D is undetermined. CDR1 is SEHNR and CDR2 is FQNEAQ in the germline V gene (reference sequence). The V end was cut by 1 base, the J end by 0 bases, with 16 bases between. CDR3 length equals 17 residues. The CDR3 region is CASSLGPGGPSSYEQYF. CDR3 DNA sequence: TGTGCCAGCAGCTTAGGCCCGGGTGGGCCGAGCTCCTACGAGCAGTACTTC.

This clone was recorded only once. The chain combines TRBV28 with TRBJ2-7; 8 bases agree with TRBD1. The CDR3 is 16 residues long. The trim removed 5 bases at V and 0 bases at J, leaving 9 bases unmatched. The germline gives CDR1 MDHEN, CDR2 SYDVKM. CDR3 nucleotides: TGTGCCAGCAGTCTTTGGGGACAGGAGATCTCCTACGAGCAGTACTTC. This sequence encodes CASSLWGQEISYEQYF.

The CDR3 reads CASSLEGYGYTF. The CDR3 DNA reads TGTGCCAGCAGCTTAGAGGGGTATGGCTACACCTTC. This chain links TRBV7-8 with TRBJ1-2, with D possibly matching TRBD1 (5 bases). From germline, CDR1 is SGHVS and CDR2 FQNEAQ. The germline V and J ends were trimmed by 1 base and 5 bases, with 5 bases remaining between them. The CDR3 runs 12 residues.

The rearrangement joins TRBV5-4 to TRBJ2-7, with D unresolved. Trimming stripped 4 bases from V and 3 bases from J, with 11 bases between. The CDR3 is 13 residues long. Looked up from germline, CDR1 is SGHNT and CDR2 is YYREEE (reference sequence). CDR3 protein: CASSESGRYEQYF. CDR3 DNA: TGTGCCAGCAGCGAATCGGGCCGCTACGAGCAGTACTTC.

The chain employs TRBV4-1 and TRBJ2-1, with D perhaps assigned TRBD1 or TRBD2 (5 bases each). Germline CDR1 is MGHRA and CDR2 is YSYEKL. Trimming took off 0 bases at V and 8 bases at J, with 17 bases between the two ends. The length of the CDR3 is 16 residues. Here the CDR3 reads CASSQDLAEGYDEQFF. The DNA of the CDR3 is TGCGCCAGCAGCCAAGATCTGGCAGAGGGGTACGATGAGCAGTTCTTC.

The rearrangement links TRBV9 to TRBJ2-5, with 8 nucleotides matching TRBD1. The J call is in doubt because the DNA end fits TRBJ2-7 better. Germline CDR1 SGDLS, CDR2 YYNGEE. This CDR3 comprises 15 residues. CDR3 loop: CASSVAGQETYEQYF. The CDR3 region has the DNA TGTGCCAGCAGCGTAGCGGGACAGGAGACCTACGAGCAGTACTTC.

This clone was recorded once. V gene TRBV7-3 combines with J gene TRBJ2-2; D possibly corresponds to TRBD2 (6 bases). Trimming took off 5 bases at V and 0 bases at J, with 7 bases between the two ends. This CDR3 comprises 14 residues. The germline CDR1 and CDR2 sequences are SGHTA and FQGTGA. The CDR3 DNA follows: TGTGCCAGCAGCCGGGGGTCGAACACCGGGGAGCTGTTTTTT. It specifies CASSRGSNTGELFF.

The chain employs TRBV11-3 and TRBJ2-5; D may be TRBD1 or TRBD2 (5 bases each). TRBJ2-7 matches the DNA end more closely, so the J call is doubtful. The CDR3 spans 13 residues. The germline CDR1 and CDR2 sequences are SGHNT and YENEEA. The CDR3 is CASSSGPLYEQYF. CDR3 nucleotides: TGTGCCAGCAGCTCGGGACCGCTCTACGAGCAGTACTTC.

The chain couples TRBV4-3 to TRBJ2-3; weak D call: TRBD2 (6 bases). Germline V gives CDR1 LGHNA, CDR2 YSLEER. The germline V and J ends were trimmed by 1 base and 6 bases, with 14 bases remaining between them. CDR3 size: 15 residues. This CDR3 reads CASSQVWQGGDTQYF. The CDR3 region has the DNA TGCGCCAGCAGCCAAGTGTGGCAGGGAGGTGATACGCAGTATTTT.

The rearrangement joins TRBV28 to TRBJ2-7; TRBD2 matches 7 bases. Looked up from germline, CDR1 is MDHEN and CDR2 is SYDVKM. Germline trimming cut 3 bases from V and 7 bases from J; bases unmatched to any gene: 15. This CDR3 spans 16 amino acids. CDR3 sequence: CASSFPRRGSTKEQYF. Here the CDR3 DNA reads TGTGCCAGCAGTTTCCCCAGGCGGGGGTCCACAAAGGAGCAGTACTTC.

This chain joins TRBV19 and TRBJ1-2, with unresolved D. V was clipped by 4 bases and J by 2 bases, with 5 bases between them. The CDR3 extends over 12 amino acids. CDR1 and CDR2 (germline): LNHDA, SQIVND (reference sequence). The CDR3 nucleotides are TGTGCCAGTAGTAATCTCAACTATGGCTACACCTTC. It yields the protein CASSNLNYGYTF.

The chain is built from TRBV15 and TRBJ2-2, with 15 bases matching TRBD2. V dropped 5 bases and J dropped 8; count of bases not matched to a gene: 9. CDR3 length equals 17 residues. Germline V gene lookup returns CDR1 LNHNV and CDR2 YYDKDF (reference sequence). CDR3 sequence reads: CATSSWTSGGASGELFF. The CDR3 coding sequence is TGTGCCACCAGCTCCTGGACTAGCGGGGGGGCCTCAGGGGAGCTGTTTTTT.